The T cell receptor (beta chain) described here comes from a study of T cells after yellow fever vaccination. The CDR3 is 13 residues long. Trimming shortened V by 2 bases and J by 6 bases, and 11 bases separated the two germline ends. Germline CDR1 reads SGHAT; CDR2 reads FQNNGV. A single record per CDR3 protein comes from TCRdb applying MiXCR to the 5' RACE reads. The repertoire consists of about 400,000 distinct CDR3 sequences, with around 6.5% occurring once and the leading ten covering 15%. Only a few counts were recorded for this clonotype. The source was PBMCs, collected 5 days after the yellow fever booster vaccination. V gene TRBV11-2 combines with J gene TRBJ2-7, with D unresolved. This clonotype originated in a man younger than 45 who received the YFV17D yellow fever vaccine. Here the CDR3 reads CASSLSLGIEQYF. The CDR3 bases are TGTGCCAGCAGCTTAAGTCTGGGTATCGAGCAGTACTTC. The whole variable domain, filled in from reference TRBV11-2 and TRBJ2-7, reads EAGVAQSPRYKIIEKRQSVAFWCNPISGHATLYWYQQILGQGPKLLIQFQNNGVVDDSQLPKDRFSAERLKGVDSTLKIQPAKLEDSAVYLCASSLSLGIEQYFGPGTRLTVT.